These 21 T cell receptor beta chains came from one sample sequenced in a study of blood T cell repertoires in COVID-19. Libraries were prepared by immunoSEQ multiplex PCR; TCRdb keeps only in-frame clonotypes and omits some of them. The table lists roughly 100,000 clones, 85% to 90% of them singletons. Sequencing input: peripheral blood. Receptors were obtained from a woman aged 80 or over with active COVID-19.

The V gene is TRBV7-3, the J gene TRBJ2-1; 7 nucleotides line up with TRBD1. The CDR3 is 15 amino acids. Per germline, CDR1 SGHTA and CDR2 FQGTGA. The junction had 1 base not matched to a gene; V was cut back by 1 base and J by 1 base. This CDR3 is CASSLKQGSYNEQFF. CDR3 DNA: TGTGCCAGCAGCTTAAAACAGGGGTCCTACAATGAGCAGTTCTTC.

The CDR3 DNA follows: TGTGCCAGTAGTATAGAAGCTTCACCCCTCCACTTT. Translated, it gives CASSIEASPLHF. The V call is TRBV19, the J call TRBJ1-6; no clear D gene. V lost 0 bases to trimming and J lost 9 bases, with 3 bases between them. Germline lookup yields CDR1 LNHDA and CDR2 SQIVND (reference sequence). The CDR3 has 12 amino acids.

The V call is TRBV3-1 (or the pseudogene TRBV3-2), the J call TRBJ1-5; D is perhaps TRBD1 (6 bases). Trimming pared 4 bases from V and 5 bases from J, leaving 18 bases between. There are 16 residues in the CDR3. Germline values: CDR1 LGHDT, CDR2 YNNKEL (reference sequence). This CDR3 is CASSPDPKGQDQPQHF. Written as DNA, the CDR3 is TGTGCCAGCAGCCCAGACCCAAAGGGACAAGATCAGCCCCAGCATTTT.

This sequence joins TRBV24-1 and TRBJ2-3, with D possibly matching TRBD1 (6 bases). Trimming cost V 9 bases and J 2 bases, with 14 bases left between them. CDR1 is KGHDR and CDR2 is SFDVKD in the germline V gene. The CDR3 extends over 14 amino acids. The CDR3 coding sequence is TGTGCCACCGGTTCACAGGGTTCCACAGATACGCAGTATTTT. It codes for CATGSQGSTDTQYF.

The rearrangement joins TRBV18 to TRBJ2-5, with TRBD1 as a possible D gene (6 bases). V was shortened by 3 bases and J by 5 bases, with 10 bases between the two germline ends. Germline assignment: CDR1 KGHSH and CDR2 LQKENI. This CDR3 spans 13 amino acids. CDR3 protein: CASSPGASETQYF. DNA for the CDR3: TGTGCCAGCTCACCGGGGGCTTCGGAGACCCAGTACTTC.

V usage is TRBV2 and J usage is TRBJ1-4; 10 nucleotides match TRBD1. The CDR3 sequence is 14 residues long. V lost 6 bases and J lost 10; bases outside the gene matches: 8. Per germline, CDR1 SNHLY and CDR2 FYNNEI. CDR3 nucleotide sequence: TGTGCCAGCAGCGGCGACAGGGGGCGGGTAAAACTGTTTTTT. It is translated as CASSGDRGRVKLFF.

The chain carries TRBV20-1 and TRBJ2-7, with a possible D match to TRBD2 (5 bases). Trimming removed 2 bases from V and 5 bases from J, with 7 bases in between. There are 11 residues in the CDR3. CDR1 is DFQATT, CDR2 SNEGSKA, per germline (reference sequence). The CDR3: CSARLAHEQYF. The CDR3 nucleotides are TGCAGTGCTAGACTAGCCCACGAGCAGTACTTC.

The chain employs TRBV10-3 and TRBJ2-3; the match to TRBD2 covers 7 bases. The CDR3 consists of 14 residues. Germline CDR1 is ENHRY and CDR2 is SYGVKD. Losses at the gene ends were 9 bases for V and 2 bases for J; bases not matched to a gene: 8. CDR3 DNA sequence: TGTGCCATTGGGAGGGGCGGCCCCACAGATACGCAGTATTTT. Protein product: CAIGRGGPTDTQYF.

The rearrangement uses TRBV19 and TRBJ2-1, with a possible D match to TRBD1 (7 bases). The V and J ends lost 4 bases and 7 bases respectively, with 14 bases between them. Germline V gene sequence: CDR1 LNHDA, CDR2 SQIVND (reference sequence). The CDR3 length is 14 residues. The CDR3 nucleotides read TGTGCCAGTAGTACCTCCGCAGGGGGGAATGAGCAGTTCTTC. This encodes CASSTSAGGNEQFF.

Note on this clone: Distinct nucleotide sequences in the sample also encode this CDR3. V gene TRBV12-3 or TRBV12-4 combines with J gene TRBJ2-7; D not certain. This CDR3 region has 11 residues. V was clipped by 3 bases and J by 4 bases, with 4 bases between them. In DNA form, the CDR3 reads TGTGCCAGCAGTTTCGGGTACGAGCAGTACTTC. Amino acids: CASSFGYEQYF.

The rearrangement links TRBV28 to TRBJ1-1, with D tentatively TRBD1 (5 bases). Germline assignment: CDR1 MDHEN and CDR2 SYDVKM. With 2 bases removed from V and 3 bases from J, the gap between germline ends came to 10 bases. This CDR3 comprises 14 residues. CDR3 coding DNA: TGTGCCAGCAGTTTAGCGCGGGGGTACACTGAAGCTTTCTTT. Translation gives CASSLARGYTEAFF.

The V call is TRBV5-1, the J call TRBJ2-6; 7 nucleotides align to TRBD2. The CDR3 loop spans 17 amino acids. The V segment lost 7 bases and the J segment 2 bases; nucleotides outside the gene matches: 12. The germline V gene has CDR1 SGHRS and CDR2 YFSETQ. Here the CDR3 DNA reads TGCGCCAGCCGAGCGGGGAGTCGTACGGCTGGGGCCAACGTCCTGACTTTC. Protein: CASRAGSRTAGANVLTF.

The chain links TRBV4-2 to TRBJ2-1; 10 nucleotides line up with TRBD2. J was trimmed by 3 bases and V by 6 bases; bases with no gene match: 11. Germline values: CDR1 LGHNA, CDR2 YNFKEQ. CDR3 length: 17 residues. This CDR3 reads CASSQGSGRGVYNEQFF. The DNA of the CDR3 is TGTGCCAGCAGTCAGGGGAGCGGGAGGGGGGTCTACAATGAGCAGTTCTTC.

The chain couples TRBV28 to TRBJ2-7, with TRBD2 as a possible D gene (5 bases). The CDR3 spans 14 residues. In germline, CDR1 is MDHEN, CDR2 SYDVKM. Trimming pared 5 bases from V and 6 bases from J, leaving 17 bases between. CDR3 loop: CASSPMTGGLEQYF. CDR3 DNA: TGTGCCAGCAGTCCCATGACCGGAGGTCTCGAGCAGTACTTC.

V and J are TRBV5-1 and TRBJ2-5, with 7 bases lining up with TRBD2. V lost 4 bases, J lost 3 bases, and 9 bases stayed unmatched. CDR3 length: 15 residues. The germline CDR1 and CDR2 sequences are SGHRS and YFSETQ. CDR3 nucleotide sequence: TGCGCCAGCAGCACATCTACTAGCGAGGAAGAGACCCAGTACTTC. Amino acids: CASSTSTSEEETQYF.

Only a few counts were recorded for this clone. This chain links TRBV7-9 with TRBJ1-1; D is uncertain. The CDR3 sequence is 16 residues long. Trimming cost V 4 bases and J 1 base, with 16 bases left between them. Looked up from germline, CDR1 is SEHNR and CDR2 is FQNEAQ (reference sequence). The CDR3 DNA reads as TGTGCCAGCAGCTCTAGATATACAACAACGAACACTGAAGCTTTCTTT. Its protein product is CASSSRYTTTNTEAFF.

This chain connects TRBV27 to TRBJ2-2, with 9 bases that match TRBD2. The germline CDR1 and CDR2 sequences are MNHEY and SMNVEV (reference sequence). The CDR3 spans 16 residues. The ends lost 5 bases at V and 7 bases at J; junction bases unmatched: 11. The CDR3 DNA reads TGTGCCAGCAGTACATGGGCGGGAGGGCCAGTCGGGGAGCTGTTTTTT. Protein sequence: CASSTWAGGPVGELFF.

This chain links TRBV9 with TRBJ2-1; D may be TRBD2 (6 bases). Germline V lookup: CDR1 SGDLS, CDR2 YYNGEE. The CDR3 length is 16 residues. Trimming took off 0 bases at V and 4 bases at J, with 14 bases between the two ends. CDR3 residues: CASSVEASAVYNEQFF. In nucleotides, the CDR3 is TGTGCCAGCAGCGTAGAAGCTAGCGCTGTATACAATGAGCAGTTCTTC.

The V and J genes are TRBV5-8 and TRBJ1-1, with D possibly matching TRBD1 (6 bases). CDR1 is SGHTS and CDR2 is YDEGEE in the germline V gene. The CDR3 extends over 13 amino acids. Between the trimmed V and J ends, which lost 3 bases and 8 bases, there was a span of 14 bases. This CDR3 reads CASSSYRVFEAFF. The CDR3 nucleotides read TGTGCCAGCAGCTCATACAGGGTATTCGAAGCTTTCTTT.

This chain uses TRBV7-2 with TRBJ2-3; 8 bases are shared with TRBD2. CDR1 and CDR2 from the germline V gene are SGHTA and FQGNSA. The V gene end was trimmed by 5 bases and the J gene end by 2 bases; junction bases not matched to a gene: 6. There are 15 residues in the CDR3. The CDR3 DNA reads TGTGCCAGCAGCCCTCAGCGGGGGAACACAGATACGCAGTATTTT. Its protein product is CASSPQRGNTDTQYF.

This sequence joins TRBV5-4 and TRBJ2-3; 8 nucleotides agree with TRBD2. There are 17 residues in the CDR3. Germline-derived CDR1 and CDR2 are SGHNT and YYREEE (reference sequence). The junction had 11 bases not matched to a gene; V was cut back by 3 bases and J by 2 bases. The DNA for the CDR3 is TGTGCCAGCAGCTCCCCGGCGGGAGCGGGGGACACAGATACGCAGTATTTT. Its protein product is CASSSPAGAGDTDTQYF.